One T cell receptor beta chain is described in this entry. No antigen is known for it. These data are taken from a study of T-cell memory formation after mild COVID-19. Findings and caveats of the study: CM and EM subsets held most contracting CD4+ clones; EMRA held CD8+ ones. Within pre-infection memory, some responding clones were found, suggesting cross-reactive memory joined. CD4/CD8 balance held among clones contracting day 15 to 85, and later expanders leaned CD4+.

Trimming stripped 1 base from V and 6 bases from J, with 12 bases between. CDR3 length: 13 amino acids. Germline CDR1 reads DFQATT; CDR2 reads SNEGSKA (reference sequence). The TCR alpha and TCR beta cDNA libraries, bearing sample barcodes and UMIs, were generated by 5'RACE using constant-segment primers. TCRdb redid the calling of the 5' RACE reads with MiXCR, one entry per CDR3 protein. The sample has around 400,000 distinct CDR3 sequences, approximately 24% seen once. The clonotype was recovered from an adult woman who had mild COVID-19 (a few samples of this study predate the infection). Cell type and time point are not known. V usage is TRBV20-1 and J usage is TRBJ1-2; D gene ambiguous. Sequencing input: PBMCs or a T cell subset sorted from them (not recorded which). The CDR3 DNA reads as TGCAGTGCTAGAGCGGAGGGTTCGGATGGCTACACCTTC. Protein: CSARAEGSDGYTF.